Sequencing of this T cell receptor (beta chain) was carried out in a study of T cell changes during pregnancy in multiple sclerosis (dated by TCRdb to about 2019). In the study overall: In women with multiple sclerosis, the researchers looked at how the T cell repertoire shifted as pregnancy progressed.

Receptor amplification or capture employed the immunoSEQ multiplex PCR assay. Drawn from immuneACCESS, this table holds only the in-frame rearrangements with V and J called that TCRdb kept. Clones are partly lost; checked studies trace under half to an unresolved V gene and leave the rest unexplained. The sample table records roughly 39,000 clones; about nine tenths of these occur just once. 1.4% to 1.5% of the sample lies in the top ten. Note on this clone: This clone's antigen is unknown. No much larger clone is present one base from it, and per-base qualities are unavailable.

The sequencing input was PBMCs (not recorded whether the cells were cultured). The receptor was derived from a female donor with multiple sclerosis, enrolled in a pregnancy study.

The nucleotide sequence reads as follows: TGTGCCAGTAGTACCCAGAGACTAGCGGGAGACTACGAGCAGTACTTC. Its protein is CASSTQRLAGDYEQYF. The rearrangement combines TRBV19 with TRBJ2-7, with 12 bases matching TRBD2. Here V drops 4 bases and J drops 3 bases, and the junction holds 7 bases not matched to any gene. CDR1 and CDR2 are drawn from the germline V gene (reference sequence): LNHDA, SQIVND. From the cysteine through the phenylalanine, the CDR3 covers 16 amino acids. Of the read, only the CDR3 DNA is kept; its 48 bases are in frame from base 1.